The rows below give T cell receptor beta chains drawn from one sample of a study of vaccination effects on CD4 cells after COVID-19. The antigens for these receptors are not known. Generated by immunoSEQ multiplex PCR, the TCRdb table keeps only in-frame clones and is missing some. The sample lists about 66,000 clones, 70% to 80% occurring once. Sequencing used CD4+ T cells from PBMCs cultured without peptide, obtained after COVID-19 vaccination. The receptors derive from a human donor who received a COVID-19 vaccine. Both conserved end residues are part of each CDR3. The order of the fields is D gene, J gene, V gene, clone size, CDR3 DNA, CDR3 protein. A D gene is named only where the DNA matches it firmly. Rows may omit the clone size; those that give it use once, few, many or a size class.

- | TRBJ2-1 | TRBV7-2 | - | TGTGCCAGCAGCTCCGGTAGAGACAGGTTCGCGGGTGAGCAGTTCTTC | CASSSGRDRFAGEQFF
TRBD2 | TRBJ2-5 | TRBV5-1 | - | TGCGCCAGCAGCACGGGCGGCACTAGCGGGGGGGTAGAGACCCAGTACTTC | CASSTGGTSGGVETQYF
- | TRBJ2-2 | TRBV18 | - | TGTGCCAGCTCACCGACGAGAACAGGGACGAACACCGGGGAGCTGTTTTTT | CASSPTRTGTNTGELFF
TRBD1 | TRBJ1-6 | TRBV19 | few | TGTGCCAGTAGCAAACAGGGGTTAAGTTCACCCCTCCACTTT | CASSKQGLSSPLHF
TRBD2 | TRBJ2-5 | TRBV11-2 | - | TGTGCCAGCAGCTTTCGAGCGGGGGGGCCTTGGGAGACCCAGTACTTC | CASSFRAGGPWETQYF
- | TRBJ1-2 | TRBV20-1 | few | TGCAGTGCAATACAGGGCTATGGCTACACCTTC | CSAIQGYGYTF
- | TRBJ2-1 | TRBV28 | - | TGTGCCAGCATCCCCGGCTCCTACAATGAGCAGTTCTTC | CASIPGSYNEQFF
- | TRBJ1-1 | TRBV19 | - | TGTGCCAGTTCCCACCAGGCCAACACTGAAGCTTTCTTT | CASSHQANTEAFF
TRBD2 | TRBJ2-3 | TRBV7-3 | - | TGTGCCAGCAGCACCGGACGGGAGGGCCCAGATACGCAGTATTTT | CASSTGREGPDTQYF
TRBD1 | TRBJ2-6 | TRBV7-7 | - | TGTGCCAGCAGTTCAGGGGGCTCTGGGGCCAACGTCCTGACTTTC | CASSSGGSGANVLTF
- | TRBJ2-6 | TRBV7-2 | - | TGTGCCAGCAGCTCAGAGTCTGGGTCTGGGGCCAACGTCCTGACTTTC | CASSSESGSGANVLTF
- | TRBJ1-2 | TRBV6-5 | few | TGTGCCAGCAGCTGGGACCGACTTTATGGCTACACCTTC | CASSWDRLYGYTF
- | TRBJ1-3 | TRBV18 | once | TGTGCCAGCTCACCACGTCGCACGGACAGTCACTCTGGAAACACCATATATTTT | CASSPRRTDSHSGNTIYF
- | TRBJ2-1 | TRBV5-8 | - | TGTGCCAGCAGGACCGGACAGCTCTCAAGAAAGGTAGCCGAGTTCTTC | CASRTGQLSRKVAEFF
- | TRBJ1-2 | TRBV10-3 | - | TGTGCCATCAGTGAGTCTCCAGGCTATGGCTACACCTTC | CAISESPGYGYTF
TRBD1 | TRBJ2-1 | TRBV6-1 | - | TGTGCCAGCAGTGAGGGACAGTCGTACAATGAGCAGTTCTTC | CASSEGQSYNEQFF
- | TRBJ2-5 | TRBV7-2 | - | TGTGCCAGCAGCCCCCAAACAGGGTTGCAAGAGACCCAGTACTTC | CASSPQTGLQETQYF
TRBD1 | TRBJ2-2 | TRBV9 | - | TGTGCCAGCAGGGATGACAGGGGGTCCGGGGAGCTGTTTTTT | CASRDDRGSGELFF
- | TRBJ1-3 | TRBV3-1/TRBV3-2 | - | TGTGCCAGCAGCCCGCCGGGACAATACTCTGGAAACACCATATATTTT | CASSPPGQYSGNTIYF
- | TRBJ2-1 | TRBV7-2 | few | TGTGCCAGCAGCTTCGGGGTAGGTGAGCAGTTCTTC | CASSFGVGEQFF
- | TRBJ1-3 | TRBV3-1/TRBV3-2 | - | TGTGCCAGCAGCCCCTCGGGAAACACCATATATTTT | CASSPSGNTIYF
TRBD1 | TRBJ1-4 | TRBV19 | once | TGTGCCAGTACCCCGGGACAGGTGATGATTGAAAAACTGTTTTTT | CASTPGQVMIEKLFF
- | TRBJ1-2 | TRBV4-3 | - | TGCGCCAGCAGCCAAGACTGGGGAGAGGGCTATGGCTACACCTTC | CASSQDWGEGYGYTF
- | TRBJ1-1 | TRBV18 | - | TGTGCCAGCTCACCAGGGGGGGCGTTGTACACTGAAGCTTTCTTT | CASSPGGALYTEAFF
TRBD1 | TRBJ1-1 | TRBV6-5 | - | TGTGCCAGCAGTCTAGTACGGGACAGGGAAGCTTTCTTT | CASSLVRDREAFF
- | TRBJ1-1 | TRBV15 | - | TGTGCCACCAGCAGACAGGGGAACACTGAAGCTTTCTTT | CATSRQGNTEAFF
TRBD1 | TRBJ2-5 | TRBV20-1 | - | TGCAGTGCCGGACAGGGCGAGACCCAGTACTTC | CSAGQGETQYF
TRBD2 | TRBJ2-5 | TRBV9 | - | TGTGCCAGCAGCGTAGCCGGGGGGGAGGGAAAGACCCAGTACTTC | CASSVAGGEGKTQYF
- | TRBJ1-3 | TRBV19 | - | TGTGCCAGTAGTCCTCAGCCTCCCCTGTCGGTGTATTTT | CASSPQPPLSVYF
- | TRBJ1-4 | TRBV5-8 | - | TGTGCCAGCAGCTTGGAAGGGGCAGGGACTGGGAATGAAAAACTGTTTTTT | CASSLEGAGTGNEKLFF
- | TRBJ2-1 | TRBV6-5 | - | TGTGCCAGCAAGAGTTTCTCCTCCTACAATGAGCAGTTCTTC | CASKSFSSYNEQFF
TRBD1 | TRBJ1-2 | TRBV5-1 | - | TGCGCCAGCAGTGCGGACAGGGTGTCTGGCTACACCTTC | CASSADRVSGYTF
- | TRBJ2-1 | TRBV9 | - | TGTGCCAGCAGCAGAGGACGGGTGAGCTCCTACAATGAGCAGTTCTTC | CASSRGRVSSYNEQFF
TRBD1 | TRBJ1-2 | TRBV7-8 | - | TGTGCCAGCAGCTCCGGGACAGTAGTTGGCTACACCTTC | CASSSGTVVGYTF
- | TRBJ1-1 | TRBV7-2 | - | TGTGCCAGCAGCCCAAACTCCAATCCGAACACTGAAGCTTTCTTT | CASSPNSNPNTEAFF
TRBD2 | TRBJ2-2 | TRBV4-3 | - | TGCGCCAGCAGCCATCCGGGACTAGCGGGGGCTTATAACACCGGGGAGCTGTTTTTT | CASSHPGLAGAYNTGELFF
- | TRBJ1-1 | TRBV19 | few | TGTGCCAGTAGTATAGTGGCGAGGGTCACTGAAGCTTTCTTT | CASSIVARVTEAFF
TRBD1 | TRBJ1-2 | TRBV18 | - | TGTGCCAGCTCACTCACCACAGGGGGCTTTAGTGGAGGCTACACCTTC | CASSLTTGGFSGGYTF
- | TRBJ1-1 | TRBV24-1 | few | TGTGCCACCAGTGATTCGATTGGATCAGGGATCTCGGGAGCTTTCTTT | CATSDSIGSGISGAFF
- | TRBJ2-5 | TRBV4-2 | - | TGTGCCAGCAGCCAAGAACAAGGGTTTGAGACCCAGTACTTC | CASSQEQGFETQYF
TRBD1 | TRBJ1-6 | TRBV24-1 | - | TGTGCCACCAGTGAGCAGACAGGGGGCGTGGGTTCACCCCTCCACTTT | CATSEQTGGVGSPLHF
TRBD1 | TRBJ1-6 | TRBV18 | few | TGTGCCAGCTCCCAGGGGACAGGGTCTTCACCCCTCCACTTT | CASSQGTGSSPLHF
- | TRBJ2-5 | TRBV28 | - | TGTGCCAGCAGTTCCTCAATAGAGACCCAGTACTTC | CASSSSIETQYF
- | TRBJ1-3 | TRBV18 | - | TGTGCCAGCTCACCGAGTCGGGGTTCTGGAAACACCATATATTTT | CASSPSRGSGNTIYF
- | TRBJ2-1 | TRBV29-1 | - | TGCAGCGTTGGACAAAAAAGCTCCTACAATGAGCAGTTCTTC | CSVGQKSSYNEQFF
- | TRBJ2-2 | TRBV24-1 | - | TGTGCCACCAGTGATTCGCGCAGGGGAAACACCGGGGAGCTGTTTTTT | CATSDSRRGNTGELFF
- | TRBJ1-2 | TRBV5-4 | - | TGTGCCAGCAGCCCCCCCGGGAAGGGGAATAACTATGGCTACACCTTC | CASSPPGKGNNYGYTF